The T cell receptor (beta chain) described here comes from a study of blood T cell repertoires in COVID-19. In the study overall: The samples span acute and convalescent COVID-19 from the United States, Italy and Spain. The cDNA or gDNA used as material had been derived from T cells, B-cell-depleted T cells, or PBMCs.

The authors' processing: How many nucleated cells were present was estimated from reference gene primer amplification. The data were produced by immunoSEQ multiplex PCR, yet TCRdb's version contains in-frame clones alone and is incomplete. That table gives V, J and clone size, and the DNA gave D and trimming. The table has roughly 54,000 clones, approximately 81% seen once. The CDR3 covers 15 residues. Germline lookup yields CDR1 SNHLY and CDR2 FYNNEI. Trimming removed 6 bases from V and 2 bases from J; junction bases left unmatched: 5. The source is a man aged 45-65 years with acute or convalescent COVID-19. The chain uses TRBV2 and TRBJ2-1, with TRBD1 matching over 9 bases. Sequences were obtained from peripheral blood. In DNA, the CDR3 is TGTGCCAGCAGGGGGGACAGGGTGACCTACAATGAGCAGTTCTTC. Residues: CASRGDRVTYNEQFF.